This T cell receptor beta chain was identified during a study of T cells after yellow fever vaccination. TCRdb reprocessed the 5' RACE reads with MiXCR, giving one entry per CDR3 protein. The repertoire includes 500,000 to 700,000 distinct CDR3 sequences, 19% of them detected once, and 13% to 15% sits in the top ten. V lost 3 bases and J 0 bases, leaving 8 bases between the germline ends. Looked up from germline, CDR1 is DFQATT and CDR2 is SNEGSKA (reference sequence). This CDR3 is built from 13 residues. The sample consisted of PBMCs, taken 15 days after the yellow fever booster vaccination. The chain couples TRBV20-1 to TRBJ1-1, with D uncertain. This TCR was recovered from a young man who received the YFV17D yellow fever vaccine. CDR3 in DNA: TGCAGTGCTAGTTACGGGGTGAACACTGAAGCTTTCTTT. It codes for CSASYGVNTEAFF.